These T cell receptor beta chains were read from a single sample in a study of T-cell reconstitution after alpha-beta-depleted transplantation in children. TCRdb fed the PCR reads into MiXCR, producing one record per CDR3 protein. Here the sample spans over 45,000 distinct CDR3 sequences, about 40% being singletons. The material sequenced was PBMCs, mostly from graft donor cells, taken 360 days after TCRalphabeta/CD19-depleted stem cell transplant. The receptors originated from a male patient younger than 18 who had a stem cell transplant for acute lymphoblastic leukemia, so the T cells may come from the graft donor. Both conserved end residues are part of each CDR3. The order of the fields is CDR3 protein, CDR3 DNA, V gene, D gene, J gene, clone size. The D gene is left open where the match is weak. Part of the rows lack a size; the others show once, few, many or a class for expanded clones.

CASSLPQKGVPTEAFF TGTGCCAGCAGCTTACCTCAAAAGGGGGTGCCCACTGAAGCTTTCTTT TRBV7-9 - TRBJ1-1 -
CASSLNRGNEQYF TGTGCCAGCAGCTTAAACAGGGGGAACGAGCAGTACTTC TRBV7-9 TRBD1 TRBJ2-7 once
CASSFVSQPQHF TGTGCCAGCAGCTTTGTGTCTCAGCCCCAGCATTTT TRBV7-2 - TRBJ1-5 -
CASSPTNTEAFF TGTGCCAGCAGCCCCACGAACACTGAAGCTTTCTTT TRBV7-9 - TRBJ1-1 many
CASSGDSSTDTQYF TGCGCCAGCAGCGGGGACAGTTCCACAGATACGCAGTATTTT TRBV5-1 TRBD1 TRBJ2-3 many
CSVVQETQYF TGCAGCGTTGTACAAGAGACCCAGTACTTC TRBV29-1 - TRBJ2-5 few
CSAEDGYNEQFF TGCAGTGCTGAGGACGGTTACAATGAGCAGTTCTTC TRBV20-1 - TRBJ2-1 -
CASSQEDTGELFF TGTGCCAGCAGCCAAGAGGACACCGGGGAGCTGTTTTTT TRBV4-2 - TRBJ2-2 few
CASSHGLAGNEQFF TGTGCCAGCAGCCACGGACTAGCGGGCAATGAGCAGTTCTTC TRBV14 TRBD2 TRBJ2-1 -
CASRSGGPTYEQFF TGTGCCAGCAGATCGGGGGGCCCTACGTATGAGCAGTTCTTC TRBV27 - TRBJ2-1 -
CASSSRTSGKEDTQYF TGCGCCAGCAGCTCCCGGACTAGCGGGAAGGAAGATACGCAGTATTTT TRBV5-1 TRBD2 TRBJ2-3 few
CSAPWGEGYGYTF TGCAGTGCCCCTTGGGGGGAGGGCTATGGCTACACCTTC TRBV20-1 - TRBJ1-2 few
CASSLAKDEQFF TGCGCCAGCAGCTTAGCCAAGGATGAGCAGTTCTTC TRBV5-1 - TRBJ2-1 -
CSARRQMLLSYEQYF TGCAGTGCTAGGCGCCAAATGCTCCTCTCCTACGAGCAGTACTTC TRBV20-1 - TRBJ2-7 few
CASSQGGNEQFF TGTGCCAGCAGCCAAGGAGGCAATGAGCAGTTCTTC TRBV3-1 - TRBJ2-1 few
CASSLRLIGREQYF TGTGCCAGCAGTTTACGACTCATAGGGCGCGAGCAGTACTTC TRBV28 - TRBJ2-7 few
CASRVTTGAKPDRSSYNEQFF TGTGCCAGCAGAGTAACCACGGGCGCTAAACCCGACAGGAGCTCCTACAATGAGCAGTTCTTC TRBV28 - TRBJ2-1 -
CASSQLSGRDAKNIQYF TGTGCCAGCAGCCAGCTTAGCGGGAGAGACGCCAAAAACATTCAGTACTTC TRBV7-6 TRBD2 TRBJ2-4 -
CASSRQATILYEQYF TGTGCCAGCAGCCGACAGGCGACCATACTCTACGAGCAGTACTTC TRBV4-2 - TRBJ2-7 -
CASSFGGSYEQYF TGTGCCAGCAGTTTCGGGGGTTCCTACGAGCAGTACTTC TRBV12-3/TRBV12-4 - TRBJ2-7 few
CASSEMGEGWADEQFF TGTGCCAGCAGTGAAATGGGGGAAGGGTGGGCAGATGAGCAGTTCTTC TRBV6-1 - TRBJ2-1 few
CASSYFQGASGANVLTF TGTGCCAGCAGTTATTTTCAGGGGGCCTCTGGGGCCAACGTCCTGACTTTC TRBV27 TRBD1 TRBJ2-6 once
CASESSGELFF TGTGCCAGCGAGTCTTCTGGGGAGCTGTTTTTT TRBV9 - TRBJ2-2 -
CASSSPLAGGETQYF TGTGCCAGCAGCTCGCCACTAGCGGGGGGAGAGACCCAGTACTTC TRBV9 TRBD2 TRBJ2-5 many